These T cell receptor beta chains were read from a single sample in a study of OX40 agonist ivuxolimab in advanced cancers. Clones were read by immunoSEQ multiplex PCR, and TCRdb kept only the in-frame ones, dropping some. Of 40,000 to 65,000 clones in the sample, about 88% are singletons; the top ten hold around 1.5%. Sequences were derived from CD4+ or CD8+ T cells sorted from blood, sampled in a trial of the OX40 agonist ivuxolimab. These receptors all come from an adult with an advanced solid tumor such as melanoma, head and neck, liver or kidney cancer. The CDR3 runs from the conserved cysteine through the conserved F or W. The order of the fields is D gene, clone size, J gene, V gene, CDR3 DNA, CDR3 protein. The D gene is left open where the match is weak. Only some rows state a clone size, as once, few, many or a class for expanded clones.

d_call: TRBD2
clone_size: .
j_call: TRBJ2-5
v_call: TRBV7-6
cdr3_nt: TGTGCCAGCAGCTTAGCGCAGGGCGGGAGGGGAGAGACCCAGTACTTC
cdr3_aa: CASSLAQGGRGETQYF

d_call: TRBD1
clone_size: few
j_call: TRBJ1-1
v_call: TRBV5-1
cdr3_nt: TGCGCCAGCAGCTTGGGGGACAGGAACACTGAAGCTTTCTTT
cdr3_aa: CASSLGDRNTEAFF

d_call: TRBD1
clone_size: .
j_call: TRBJ1-5
v_call: TRBV7-2
cdr3_nt: TGTGCCAGCAGCTCCCAGGGGGTGGGGGGAGCAAATCAGCCCCAGCATTTT
cdr3_aa: CASSSQGVGGANQPQHF

d_call: .
clone_size: .
j_call: TRBJ1-4
v_call: TRBV5-6
cdr3_nt: TGTGCCAGCAGCCCCACGGGGGCGACTAATGAAAAACTGTTTTTT
cdr3_aa: CASSPTGATNEKLFF

d_call: .
clone_size: .
j_call: TRBJ2-5
v_call: TRBV5-1
cdr3_nt: TGCGCCAGCTCACTGGGGGGTTCAGAGACCCAGTACTTC
cdr3_aa: CASSLGGSETQYF

d_call: .
clone_size: .
j_call: TRBJ2-1
v_call: TRBV5-1
cdr3_nt: TGCGCCAGCAGCTTGGTTCAGGGAAGGAATGAGCAGTTCTTC
cdr3_aa: CASSLVQGRNEQFF

d_call: .
clone_size: .
j_call: TRBJ1-4
v_call: TRBV29-1
cdr3_nt: TGCAGCGGCCGTGGTATTTTCCAGGAAAAACTGTTTTTT
cdr3_aa: CSGRGIFQEKLFF

d_call: .
clone_size: .
j_call: TRBJ1-4
v_call: TRBV5-6
cdr3_nt: TGTGCCAGCAGCTTGGGTTCGGTCGGGGATGAAAAACTGTTTTTT
cdr3_aa: CASSLGSVGDEKLFF

d_call: .
clone_size: .
j_call: TRBJ1-4
v_call: TRBV7-9
cdr3_nt: TGTGCCAGCAGCTTAGGTTTGACGGCAACTAATGAAAAACTGTTTTTT
cdr3_aa: CASSLGLTATNEKLFF

d_call: .
clone_size: .
j_call: TRBJ1-6
v_call: TRBV2
cdr3_nt: TGTGCCAGCATCTGGGAGGGGTTCAATTCACCCCTCCACTTT
cdr3_aa: CASIWEGFNSPLHF

d_call: .
clone_size: .
j_call: TRBJ1-2
v_call: TRBV18
cdr3_nt: TGTGCCAGCTCACCAGTCCGACAGAGTAACTATGGCTACACCTTC
cdr3_aa: CASSPVRQSNYGYTF

d_call: .
clone_size: .
j_call: TRBJ1-2
v_call: TRBV7-3
cdr3_nt: TGTGCCAGCAGCTTAACCCCGGGGGACCATTATGGCTACACCTTC
cdr3_aa: CASSLTPGDHYGYTF